This T cell receptor (beta chain) was recovered during a study of shared clonotypes between healthy human individuals. V shed 0 bases and J shed 5 bases, with 11 bases lying between them. The CDR3 loop spans 14 amino acids. CDR1 SGHRS and CDR2 YFSETQ come from the germline V gene. Libraries were prepared by immunoSEQ multiplex PCR; TCRdb keeps only in-frame clonotypes and omits some of them. The sample consists of more than 2,000,000 clones, approximately 90% of them appearing once. This clone was counted a single time. Other DNA sequences in this sample translate to the same CDR3. Sample: naive CD4+ T cells sorted from blood. Subset denoted: CD45RA+ positively selected. This sequence originates from a man younger than 35 in good health. The chain is built from TRBV5-1 and TRBJ2-5; the D gene could be TRBD1 or TRBD2 (6 bases each). CDR3 region: CASSLEGGRETQYF. The CDR3 DNA reads TGCGCCAGCAGCTTGGAGGGGGGCAGGGAGACCCAGTACTTC.